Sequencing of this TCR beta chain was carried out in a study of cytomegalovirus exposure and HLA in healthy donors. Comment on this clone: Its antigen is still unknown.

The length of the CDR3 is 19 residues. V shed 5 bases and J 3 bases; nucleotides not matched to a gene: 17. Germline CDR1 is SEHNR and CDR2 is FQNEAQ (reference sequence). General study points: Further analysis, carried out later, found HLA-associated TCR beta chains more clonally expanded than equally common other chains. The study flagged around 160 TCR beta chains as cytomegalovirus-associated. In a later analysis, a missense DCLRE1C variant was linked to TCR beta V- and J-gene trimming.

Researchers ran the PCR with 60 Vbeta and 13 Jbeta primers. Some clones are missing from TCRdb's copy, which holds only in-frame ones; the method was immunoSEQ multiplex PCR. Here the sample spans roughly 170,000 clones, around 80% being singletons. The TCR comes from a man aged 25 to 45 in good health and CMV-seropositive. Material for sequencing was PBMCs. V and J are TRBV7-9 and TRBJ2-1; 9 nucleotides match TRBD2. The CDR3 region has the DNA TGTGCCAGCAGCCCCTGGTTTAGCGGGAGAAGGAGTGTCTACAATGAGCAGTTCTTC. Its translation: CASSPWFSGRRSVYNEQFF.